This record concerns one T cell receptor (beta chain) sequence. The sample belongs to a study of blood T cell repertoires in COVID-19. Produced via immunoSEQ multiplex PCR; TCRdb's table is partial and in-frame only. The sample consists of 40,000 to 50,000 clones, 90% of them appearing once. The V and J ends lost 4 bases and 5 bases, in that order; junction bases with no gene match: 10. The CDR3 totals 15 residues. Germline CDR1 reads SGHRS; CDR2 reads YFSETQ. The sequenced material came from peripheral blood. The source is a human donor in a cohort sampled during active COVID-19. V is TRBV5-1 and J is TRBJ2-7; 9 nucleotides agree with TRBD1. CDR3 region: CASSQPGQGVDEQYF. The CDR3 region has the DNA TGCGCCAGCAGCCAACCGGGACAGGGTGTCGACGAGCAGTACTTC.